The 21 T cell receptor beta chains reported below all come from one sample, sequenced in a study of memory CD4+ T cells and cytomegalovirus serostatus. Single viable CD3+CD4+CD8-CD45RO+ cells were sorted as the memory CD4+ T cells. TCRdb's copy holds only in-frame clones and misses some; the assay was immunoSEQ multiplex PCR. The sample lists around 40,000 clones; 75% to 80% were seen once. The sequenced material came from memory CD4+ T cells from blood. These TCRs come from an adult in good health and CMV-seronegative.

The chain is built from TRBV9 and TRBJ1-2; D uncertain. The CDR3 spans 13 residues. Germline CDR1 is SGDLS and CDR2 is YYNGEE. Between the trimmed V and J ends, which lost 0 bases and 5 bases, there was a span of 8 bases. DNA of the CDR3: TGTGCCAGCAGCGTAGATTATGGTTATGGCTACACCTTC. This encodes CASSVDYGYGYTF.

The chain is built from TRBV2 and TRBJ1-5, with D tentatively TRBD1 (5 bases). Germline V gene sequence: CDR1 SNHLY, CDR2 FYNNEI. CDR3 length: 13 residues. V was trimmed by 8 bases and J by 4 bases, leaving 12 bases between them. CDR3 nucleotide sequence: TGTGCCAGCGGGTTCAGGGTGAATCAGCCCCAGCATTTT. Its protein is CASGFRVNQPQHF.

V gene TRBV5-4 combines with J gene TRBJ2-3; 8 nucleotides match TRBD1. The V and J ends lost 1 base and 4 bases, in that order; junction bases with no gene match: 8. The germline CDR1 and CDR2 sequences are SGHNT and YYREEE (reference sequence). This CDR3 has 16 amino acids. CDR3 region: CASSLSRTGKSDTQYF. DNA of the CDR3: TGTGCCAGCAGCTTGAGCCGGACAGGGAAGTCAGATACGCAGTATTTT.

V usage is TRBV4-1 and J usage is TRBJ1-1; no definite D call. Trimming pared 1 base from V and 1 base from J, leaving 22 bases between. Germline values: CDR1 MGHRA, CDR2 YSYEKL. This CDR3 has 19 residues. This CDR3 reads CASSQVGRALLGWNTEAFF. CDR3 nucleotides: TGCGCCAGCAGCCAAGTCGGACGCGCACTGTTAGGCTGGAACACTGAAGCTTTCTTT.

The chain combines TRBV5-1 with TRBJ2-7, with D uncertain. The CDR3 contains 15 residues. Germline lookup yields CDR1 SGHRS and CDR2 YFSETQ. Deletions cut 0 bases from V and 3 bases from J, with 13 bases between. CDR3 residues: CASSLAPERIYEQYF. The CDR3 DNA reads as TGCGCCAGCAGCTTGGCGCCCGAACGAATCTACGAGCAGTACTTC.

This clone was detected only once. The V and J genes are TRBV5-1 and TRBJ1-5, with unresolved D. This CDR3 has 14 residues. Germline V gene sequence: CDR1 SGHRS, CDR2 YFSETQ. V was pared by 0 bases and J by 3 bases, with 7 bases between. CDR3 region: CASSLEGYNQPQHF. CDR3 coding DNA: TGCGCCAGCAGCTTGGAAGGGTACAATCAGCCCCAGCATTTT.

V and J are TRBV11-3 and TRBJ2-1; 9 bases are a match to TRBD2. In germline, CDR1 is SGHNT, CDR2 YENEEA. Trimming took 0 bases from V and 9 from J; bases not matched to a gene: 6. The CDR3 length is 15 residues. CDR3 nucleotide sequence: TGTGCCAGCAGCTTAGATGGCCTAGCGGGGCGTGAGCAGTTCTTC. Translating gives CASSLDGLAGREQFF.

V usage is TRBV12-5 and J usage is TRBJ2-3; TRBD2 matches at 8 bases. CDR1 and CDR2 (germline): LGHNT, FRNRAP. The V segment lost 6 bases and the J segment 2 bases; nucleotides outside the gene matches: 10. This CDR3 contains 16 residues. This chain's CDR3 is CASGKDLAGPTDTQYF. CDR3 bases: TGTGCTAGTGGGAAAGACTTAGCGGGACCCACAGATACGCAGTATTTT.

The chain links TRBV2 to TRBJ2-1, with 9 bases lining up with TRBD1. CDR3 length: 14 amino acids. V shed 6 bases, J shed 4 bases, and the junction held 4 bases outside the gene matches. CDR1 and CDR2 (germline): SNHLY, FYNNEI. The CDR3 nucleotides read TGTGCCAGCAGGGGGACAGGGATTTACAATGAGCAGTTCTTC. Its protein is CASRGTGIYNEQFF.

The table lists this clone with a count of one. The chain has TRBV6-5 and TRBJ1-2, with D perhaps matching TRBD1 (5 bases). V lost 10 bases and J 2 bases, leaving 11 bases between the germline ends. The germline CDR1 and CDR2 sequences are MNHEY and SVGAGI. This CDR3 contains 12 residues. CDR3: CATKTGNYGYTF. The CDR3 region has the DNA TGTGCCACCAAAACAGGAAACTATGGCTACACCTTC.

This clone was seen just once. The chain carries TRBV9 and TRBJ1-1, with TRBD1 matching over 7 bases. Germline loops: CDR1 SGDLS, CDR2 YYNGEE. Unmatched junction bases numbered 13, after V lost 4 bases and J lost 10 bases. CDR3 length: 14 residues. CDR3 DNA sequence: TGTGCCAGCAGCCCGGGACAGCGAGCCGCGGTAGCTTTCTTT. It is translated as CASSPGQRAAVAFF.

The table lists this clone with a count of one. This chain connects TRBV5-1 to TRBJ1-5; D is perhaps TRBD1 (6 bases). Germline V CDR1 and CDR2: SGHRS, YFSETQ. CDR3 length: 16 residues. V gave up 2 bases and J gave up 5 bases, with 17 bases separating them. Written as DNA, the CDR3 is TGCGCCAGCAGCTTACGCATCGGGGGGCGGCATCAGCCCCAGCATTTT. This gives the protein CASSLRIGGRHQPQHF.

CDR3 nucleotides: TGTGCCAGCAGTGAGGTCCAGGGTTCCGACTACGAGCAGTACTTC. Its protein is CASSEVQGSDYEQYF. V is TRBV2 and J is TRBJ2-7; TRBD1 might be the D (5 bases). Germline V gives CDR1 SNHLY, CDR2 FYNNEI. V was cut by 3 bases and J by 3 bases, with 15 bases left in between. The CDR3 consists of 15 residues.

The genes are TRBV18 and TRBJ1-1, with D unresolved. The CDR3 spans 17 residues. Trimming removed 2 bases at V and 1 base at J, with 17 bases between. Germline lookup yields CDR1 KGHSH and CDR2 LQKENI. This chain's CDR3 is CASSPGVLGKGNTEAFF. CDR3 nucleotide sequence: TGTGCCAGCTCACCAGGGGTGTTGGGGAAGGGGAACACTGAAGCTTTCTTT.

The chain has TRBV10-3 and TRBJ2-3, with 15 bases aligning to TRBD2. J lost 6 bases, V lost 5 bases, and 3 bases had no gene match. CDR3 length equals 15 residues. Looked up from germline, CDR1 is ENHRY and CDR2 is SYGVKD. The CDR3 region has the DNA TGTGCCATCAGTTCCGGGACTAGCGGGAGGGATACGCAGTATTTT. Translation gives CAISSGTSGRDTQYF.

This chain joins TRBV5-1 and TRBJ2-7; D might be TRBD2 (5 bases). Germline V gene data show CDR1 as SGHRS and CDR2 as YFSETQ. The CDR3 is 15 amino acids. V lost 0 bases, J lost 0 bases, and 10 bases lay in between. Written as DNA, the CDR3 is TGCGCCAGCAGCTTGGCAGGAGAGGGCTCCTACGAGCAGTACTTC. This translates into CASSLAGEGSYEQYF. The whole variable domain, remainder taken from reference TRBV5-1 and TRBJ2-7, is KAGVTQTPRYLIKTRGQQVTLSCSPISGHRSVSWYQQTPGQGLQFLFEYFSETQRNKGNFPGRFSGRQFSNSRSEMNVSTLELGDSALYLCASSLAGEGSYEQYFGPGTRLTVT.

This chain joins TRBV19 and TRBJ1-1, with 8 nucleotides matching TRBD1. CDR1 is LNHDA and CDR2 is SQIVND in the germline V gene (reference sequence). Losses at the gene ends were 3 bases for V and 4 bases for J; bases not matched to a gene: 7. CDR3 length equals 15 residues. The CDR3 DNA reads as TGTGCCAGTAGTATCTCAGGACAGGGTTTCACTGAAGCTTTCTTT. Amino acid sequence: CASSISGQGFTEAFF. The full variable domain, with the rest looked up from reference TRBV19 and TRBJ1-1, is DGGITQSPKYLFRKEGQNVTLSCEQNLNHDAMYWYRQDPGQGLRLIYYSQIVNDFQKGDIAEGYSVSREKKESFPLTVTSAQKNPTAFYLCASSISGQGFTEAFFGQGTRLTVV.

The chain employs TRBV5-1 and TRBJ2-6, with D unresolved. Germline assignment: CDR1 SGHRS and CDR2 YFSETQ. The CDR3 contains 15 residues. V gave up 0 bases and J gave up 4 bases, with 8 bases separating them. The CDR3 coding sequence is TGCGCCAGCAGCTTGGCTCTCGGCGGGGCCAACGTCCTGACTTTC. This sequence encodes CASSLALGGANVLTF.

The sample holds a few counts of this clone. This chain uses TRBV19 with TRBJ1-1, with D hard to call. The CDR3 spans 11 residues. Trimming took 9 bases from V and 10 from J, leaving 15 bases between them. Germline-derived CDR1 and CDR2 are LNHDA and SQIVND (reference sequence). CDR3 DNA sequence: TGTGCCAGCACGAACGTCTGGGTAGCTTTCTTT. This codes for CASTNVWVAFF.

The rearrangement joins TRBV5-1 to TRBJ1-1; weak D call: TRBD1 (5 bases). V was shortened by 0 bases and J by 4 bases, with 13 bases between the two germline ends. This CDR3 comprises 15 residues. Germline V gene sequence: CDR1 SGHRS, CDR2 YFSETQ. Written as DNA, the CDR3 is TGCGCCAGCAGCTTGGGGGACGGGGTTCTCACTGAAGCTTTCTTT. It is translated as CASSLGDGVLTEAFF.

This rearrangement joins TRBV5-8 to TRBJ2-4, with 8 bases lining up with TRBD2. Germline assignment: CDR1 SGHTS and CDR2 YDEGEE. The CDR3 spans 16 residues. J was trimmed by 0 bases and V by 4 bases; bases with no gene match: 6. The CDR3 nucleotides are TGTGCCAGCAGCGCTAGACTAGCGCTAGCCAAAAACATTCAGTACTTC. Translated, it gives CASSARLALAKNIQYF.